These 18 T cell receptor beta chains came from one sample sequenced in a study of human T cells and chemical hapten exposure. In TCRdb, the 5' RACE reads were re-called with MiXCR into one record per CDR3 protein. In the table there are roughly 110,000 distinct CDR3 sequences, 15% to 20% of which are singletons. Unfractionated whole blood served as the source for total RNA extraction. These receptors were obtained from a human donor in good health.

This clonotype was counted between two and nine times. V and J are TRBV10-3 and TRBJ1-2; possible D gene TRBD1, 5 bases. The CDR3 is 15 amino acids. CDR1 is ENHRY, CDR2 SYGVKD, per germline. Between the trimmed V and J ends, which lost 6 bases and 0 bases, there was a span of 14 bases. The CDR3: CAISPGRLSNYGYTF. The CDR3 DNA is TGTGCCATCAGCCCGGGACGGCTCTCTAACTATGGCTACACCTTC.

This clonotype was counted only a few times. V gene TRBV2 combines with J gene TRBJ1-6; D gene uncertain. The CDR3 has 15 residues. Trimming removed 9 bases from V and 7 bases from J, with 19 bases in between. Germline V gene sequence: CDR1 SNHLY, CDR2 FYNNEI. The CDR3 DNA follows: TGTGCCAGTCGCTGGGGTAGGGAAGGAAATTCACCCCTCCACTTT. This encodes CASRWGREGNSPLHF. Looking up the rest from reference TRBV2 and TRBJ1-6 gives the full variable domain: EPEVTQTPSHQVTQMGQEVILRCVPISNHLYFYWYRQILGQKVEFLVSFYNNEISEKSEIFDDQFSVERPDGSNFTLKIRSTKLEDSAMYFCASRWGREGNSPLHFGNGTRLTVT.

This clonotype has only a few counts. The rearrangement joins TRBV7-9 to TRBJ2-2; D may be TRBD1 (5 bases). Trimming took 1 base from V and 0 from J, leaving 9 bases between them. This CDR3 comprises 16 residues. Germline CDR1 and CDR2: SEHNR and FQNEAQ (reference sequence). This CDR3 is CASSLGPGTNTGELFF. The CDR3 coding sequence is TGTGCCAGCAGCTTAGGGCCAGGGACGAACACCGGGGAGCTGTTTTTT. Full variable domain (missing parts from reference TRBV7-9 and TRBJ2-2): DTGVSQNPRHKITKRGQNVTFRCDPISEHNRLYWYRQTLGQGPEFLTYFQNEAQLEKSRLLSDRFSAERPKGSFSTLEIQRTEQGDSAMYLCASSLGPGTNTGELFFGEGSRLTVL.

This chain joins TRBV28 and TRBJ2-5; tentative D call: TRBD2 (6 bases). CDR1 MDHEN and CDR2 SYDVKM come from the germline V gene. The V end was cut by 4 bases, the J end by 6 bases, with 24 bases between. The CDR3 is made up of 17 amino acids. CDR3 nucleotides: TGTGCCAGCAGTTCCCGGGACTGGGGGGAGGTTCAAAAGACCCAGTACTTC. Protein product: CASSSRDWGEVQKTQYF.

This clonotype was detected only a few times. The rearrangement uses TRBV4-1 and TRBJ1-5, with unresolved D. This CDR3 has 15 amino acids. Looked up from germline, CDR1 is MGHRA and CDR2 is YSYEKL. The V end was cut by 2 bases, the J end by 6 bases, with 14 bases between. The CDR3 coding sequence is TGCGCCAGCAGCCAAATCAAAGAGAAGGGTCAGCCCCAGCATTTT. Its translation is CASSQIKEKGQPQHF.

In its sample, this clonotype was seen once. The chain is built from TRBV7-8 and TRBJ2-5; no clear D. Germline values: CDR1 SGHVS, CDR2 FQNEAQ. V dropped 4 bases and J dropped 3 bases, with 9 bases sitting between them. This CDR3 has 13 amino acids. The CDR3 sequence: CASSSRLKETQYF. CDR3 nucleotide sequence: TGTGCCAGCAGCTCCAGACTGAAAGAGACCCAGTACTTC.

As concerns this clonotype: One end of the junction is discordant with germline, which a read error may explain. The chain uses TRBV20-1 and TRBJ1-4; the match to TRBD1 covers 8 bases. The CDR3 is made up of 13 amino acids. Looked up from germline, CDR1 is DFQATT and CDR2 is SNEGSKA (reference sequence). The CDR3 is CSAGDRGGEKLFF. As DNA, the CDR3 is TGCAGTGCTGGAGACAGGGGTGGTGAAAAACTGTTTTTT.

This rearrangement joins TRBV18 to TRBJ1-2, with a tentative D call TRBD1 (5 bases). The germline V gene encodes CDR1 KGHSH and CDR2 LQKENI. V lost 6 bases and J lost 10, with 24 bases in between. This CDR3 is 15 amino acids long. CDR3 region: CASSLYRTGSFDYTF. In DNA form, the CDR3 reads TGTGCCAGCTCCCTATACAGGACCGGGTCTTTTGACTACACCTTC. Full variable domain (rest looked up from reference TRBV18 and TRBJ1-2): NAGVMQNPRHLVRRRGQEARLRCSPMKGHSHVYWYRQLPEEGLKFMVYLQKENIIDESGMPKERFSAEFPKEGPSILRIQQVVRGDSAAYFCASSLYRTGSFDYTFGSGTRLTVV.

This rearrangement joins TRBV5-6 to TRBJ2-3; the match to TRBD2 covers 8 bases. CDR1 and CDR2 from the germline V gene are SGHDT and YYEEEE. Unmatched junction bases numbered 5, after V lost 0 bases and J lost 5 bases. The CDR3 is made up of 15 amino acids. CDR3 in amino acids: CASSLGAGAGDTQYF. The CDR3, as DNA: TGTGCCAGCAGCTTGGGAGCGGGAGCGGGAGATACGCAGTATTTT.

The chain employs TRBV28 and TRBJ1-1, with TRBD1 identical over 7 bases. Per the germline V gene, CDR1 is MDHEN and CDR2 is SYDVKM. V dropped 7 bases and J dropped 4; count of bases not matched to a gene: 6. CDR3 length equals 13 residues. CDR3 sequence reads: CASINRGSTEAFF. The CDR3 DNA is TGTGCCAGCATAAACAGGGGAAGCACTGAAGCTTTCTTT.

This clonotype has just a few counts. This chain uses TRBV29-1 with TRBJ1-2; 8 bases line up with TRBD1. Germline assignment: CDR1 SQVTM and CDR2 ANQGSEA. The CDR3 totals 13 residues. V was clipped by 6 bases and J by 1 base; unmatched bases: 4. CDR3 nucleotides: TGCAGCGTCGGGGACAGGAATAACTATGGCTACACCTTC. Its translation is CSVGDRNNYGYTF.

DNA for the CDR3: TGTGCCACCAGTGATATGAAGGAGGCCGGAGATACGCAGTATTTT. It specifies CATSDMKEAGDTQYF. The rearrangement uses TRBV24-1 and TRBJ2-3; weak D call: TRBD2 (5 bases). Germline-derived CDR1 and CDR2 are KGHDR and SFDVKD. V lost 3 bases to trimming and J lost 5 bases, with 14 bases between them. This CDR3 is built from 15 residues.

V and J are TRBV5-8 and TRBJ2-1; 9 bases agree with TRBD1. V dropped 4 bases and J dropped 7; count of bases not matched to a gene: 9. The germline V gene has CDR1 SGHTS and CDR2 YDEGEE. The CDR3 loop spans 15 amino acids. CDR3 sequence reads: CASSRGTGFLNEQFF. The CDR3 DNA reads TGTGCCAGCAGCCGAGGGACAGGGTTTTTAAATGAGCAGTTCTTC.

This clonotype has a handful of counts. The V call is TRBV24-1, the J call TRBJ2-1, with TRBD2 matching 12 bases. From germline, CDR1 is KGHDR and CDR2 SFDVKD. The V segment lost 4 bases and the J segment 4 bases; nucleotides outside the gene matches: 4. This CDR3 contains 16 residues. CDR3 residues: CATSDGTSGPYNEQFF. The CDR3 DNA reads as TGTGCCACCAGTGACGGGACTAGCGGGCCGTACAATGAGCAGTTCTTC.

The chain carries TRBV2 and TRBJ2-5, with a possible D match to TRBD2 (5 bases). Trimming removed 6 bases at V and 0 bases at J, with 5 bases between. Germline-derived CDR1 and CDR2 are SNHLY and FYNNEI. CDR3 length equals 12 residues. The CDR3 protein is CASRDYQETQYF. The DNA of the CDR3 is TGTGCCAGCAGGGACTACCAAGAGACCCAGTACTTC.

This clonotype is a singleton in its sample. The chain employs TRBV5-4 and TRBJ2-7, with a tentative D call TRBD1 (5 bases). V shed 2 bases and J shed 2 bases, with 14 bases lying between them. From germline, CDR1 is SGHNT and CDR2 YYREEE (reference sequence). This CDR3 is 15 amino acids long. CDR3 protein: CASSLVSGPTYEQYF. CDR3 nucleotide sequence: TGTGCCAGCAGCTTAGTATCAGGGCCTACCTACGAGCAGTACTTC.

This clonotype turned up a few times. V is TRBV28 and J is TRBJ2-4; D call uncertain. The germline CDR1 and CDR2 sequences are MDHEN and SYDVKM. This CDR3 has 15 residues. V was cut by 0 bases and J by 0 bases, with 6 bases left in between. The CDR3 nucleotides read TGTGCCAGCAGTTTATGGCCGTTAGCCAAAAACATTCAGTACTTC. It yields the protein CASSLWPLAKNIQYF.

This clonotype was observed a few times. The genes are TRBV28 and TRBJ2-7; TRBD1 agrees at 8 bases. J gave up 9 bases and V 7 bases, and 8 bases lay outside the gene matches. The CDR3 is 12 amino acids. Looked up from germline, CDR1 is MDHEN and CDR2 is SYDVKM. The CDR3 here is CASINTGGRQYF. The CDR3 DNA sequence: TGTGCCAGCATTAATACAGGGGGTCGGCAGTACTTC.